Listed below are T cell receptor beta chains from one sample, sequenced in a study of blood T cell repertoires in COVID-19. This table comes from immunoSEQ multiplex PCR, and its TCRdb copy is limited to in-frame clones, with some not included. The sample has 200,000 to 300,000 clones; about 80% are singletons. Specimen: peripheral blood. Receptor source: a woman aged 80 or over with acute or convalescent COVID-19. Each CDR3 is given with its conserved first and last residue. D genes are given only for firm matches. Only some rows state a clone size, as once, few, many or a class for expanded clones.

>few|TRBV5-1|-|TRBJ1-3
TGCGCCAGCAGCAGCGAATCGGGCACCATATATTTT
CASSSESGTIYF
>-|TRBV2|-|TRBJ1-3
TGTGCCAGCAGTGAAACCCAGTCTGGAAACACCATATATTTT
CASSETQSGNTIYF
>-|TRBV19|-|TRBJ2-3
TGTGCCAGTAGTATGAGAACTGCCGTGGATACGCAGTATTTT
CASSMRTAVDTQYF
>-|TRBV28|TRBD2|TRBJ2-7
TGTGCCAGCAGTCCGGGGGGGCCAGGACCCGGAGAGCAGTACTTC
CASSPGGPGPGEQYF
>-|TRBV5-4|-|TRBJ1-1
TGTGCCAGCAGCCGAACTTCCGGAGCTGAAGCTTTCTTT
CASSRTSGAEAFF
>-|TRBV5-1|TRBD1|TRBJ2-1
TGCGCCAGCAGATCCCTCGCGGGACAGGGGATCCATGAGCAGTTCTTC
CASRSLAGQGIHEQFF
>-|TRBV19|TRBD1|TRBJ1-1
TGTGCCAGTAGGAACCGGGACAGGGGGTACACTGAAGCTTTCTTT
CASRNRDRGYTEAFF
>-|TRBV12-3/TRBV12-4|-|TRBJ1-1
TGTGCCAGCAGTTTTAAGGGGGAAGCTTTCTTT
CASSFKGEAFF
>few|TRBV18|-|TRBJ1-1
TGTGCCAGCTCACCACCGTTCGGGGGGAACACTGAAGCTTTCTTT
CASSPPFGGNTEAFF
>once|TRBV2|-|TRBJ1-2
TGTGCCAGCAGGGTGACACCTTCGGATGGCTACACCTTC
CASRVTPSDGYTF
>-|TRBV7-3|-|TRBJ2-3
TGTGCCAGCAGCTTAGACAAGGCCACAGATACGCAGTATTTT
CASSLDKATDTQYF
>-|TRBV9|-|TRBJ1-5
TGTGCCAGCAGCGAGGGAGGGCGGGGGGAGCCCCAGCATTTT
CASSEGGRGEPQHF
>-|TRBV19|TRBD1|TRBJ2-1
TGTGCCGTCGGACAGGGGGCTGCCGATGAGCAGTTCTTC
CAVGQGAADEQFF
>few|TRBV27|-|TRBJ2-3
TGTGCCAGCTGCGCCGGGGACACAGATACGCAGTATTTT
CASCAGDTDTQYF
>-|TRBV4-1|-|TRBJ2-7
TGCGCCAGCAGCCAAGGGACAAGGAGAGTTTACGAGCAGTACTTC
CASSQGTRRVYEQYF
>-|TRBV2|TRBD1|TRBJ1-3
TGTGCCAGCAGGGCGGGACAGACGCTCTCTGGAAACACCATATATTTT
CASRAGQTLSGNTIYF
>-|TRBV15|TRBD1|TRBJ1-1
TGTGCCACCAGCTCTCCGACAGGGAGTTTCATGAACACTGAAGCTTTCTTT
CATSSPTGSFMNTEAFF
>-|TRBV5-1|-|TRBJ1-2
TGCGCCAGCAGCTTGGCCGTCCCATCGCTCGAGGGCTACACCTTC
CASSLAVPSLEGYTF
>-|TRBV9|TRBD1|TRBJ1-4
TGTGCCAGCAGCGTAGGAATAAGGACAGGGGGTATCGGGGGAGCGGATGAAAAACTGTTTTTT
CASSVGIRTGGIGGADEKLFF
>few|TRBV5-4|-|TRBJ2-4
TGTGCCAGCAGCTTGGACCAGGTGTTAGCCAAAAACATTCAGTACTTC
CASSLDQVLAKNIQYF
>-|TRBV2|-|TRBJ2-3
TGTGCCAGCAGTGAAGAAGATACTAACACAGATACGCAGTATTTT
CASSEEDTNTDTQYF
>-|TRBV18|TRBD2|TRBJ2-3
TGTGCCAGCTCACCACCTAGCGGGGGGGTTGGCACAGATACGCAGTATTTT
CASSPPSGGVGTDTQYF
>-|TRBV5-1|-|TRBJ1-2
TGCGCCAGCAGCTTGACAGGGATAGGCGGCTACACCTTC
CASSLTGIGGYTF
>-|TRBV29-1|-|TRBJ2-3
TGCAGCGTTCTTGAGGGTGATACGCAGTATTTT
CSVLEGDTQYF
>-|TRBV19|-|TRBJ2-5
TGTGCCAGTAGTATGTACAGGGGGGGACAAGAGACCCAGTACTTC
CASSMYRGGQETQYF
>-|TRBV5-6|TRBD1|TRBJ1-1
TGTGCCAGCAGCTTGAGGGGACAGACCCCGAACACTGAAGCTTTCTTT
CASSLRGQTPNTEAFF
>-|TRBV2|-|TRBJ1-2
TGTGCCAGCAGTGAAGAGGGTCCAGCAGGGTCGAATGGCTACACCTTC
CASSEEGPAGSNGYTF
>-|TRBV19|-|TRBJ2-1
TGTGCCAGTAGTATCAGGGGATATTCCTACAATGAGCAGTTCTTC
CASSIRGYSYNEQFF
>-|TRBV11-3|TRBD1|TRBJ1-1
TGTGCCAGCAGCTTCCGACAGGGGCTGGAAGCTTTCTTT
CASSFRQGLEAFF